Listed below are T cell receptor beta chains from one sample, sequenced in a study of shared clonotypes between healthy human individuals. TCRdb's copy holds only in-frame clones and misses some; the assay was immunoSEQ multiplex PCR. The sample contains roughly 2 million clones, 90% to 95% of which appear only once. The sequencing input was naive CD4+ T cells sorted from blood. Receptor source: a man aged 18-30 years in good health. Each CDR3 is given with its conserved first and last residue. Each record gives: J gene, clone size, D gene, V gene, CDR3 protein, CDR3 DNA. A D gene is named only where the DNA matches it firmly. Clone sizes are given selectively: once, few, many, or a class where the clone is expanded.

J: TRBJ1-2
size: .
D: .
V: TRBV6-6
CDR3: CASSYSGQSPYGYTF
DNA: TGTGCCAGCAGTTACTCTGGACAGAGTCCTTATGGCTACACCTTC

J: TRBJ1-5
size: .
D: TRBD1
V: TRBV28
CDR3: CASSATSPGQGNQPQHF
DNA: TGTGCCAGCAGCGCTACTTCACCGGGACAGGGCAATCAGCCCCAGCATTTT

J: TRBJ2-5
size: .
D: TRBD2
V: TRBV6-1
CDR3: CASSEAYYSGAQETQYF
DNA: TGTGCCAGCAGTGAAGCGTATTATAGCGGGGCCCAAGAGACCCAGTACTTC

J: TRBJ1-5
size: .
D: .
V: TRBV6-5
CDR3: CASSTRGGNQPQHF
DNA: TGTGCCAGCAGTACACGTGGGGGAAATCAGCCCCAGCATTTT

J: TRBJ2-7
size: .
D: .
V: TRBV18
CDR3: CASSPGRLTYEQYF
DNA: TGTGCCAGCTCCCCGGGACGGCTAACCTACGAGCAGTACTTC

J: TRBJ2-5
size: .
D: TRBD2
V: TRBV2
CDR3: CASSELAGGWETQYF
DNA: TGTGCCAGCAGTGAACTAGCGGGAGGTTGGGAGACCCAGTACTTC

J: TRBJ2-5
size: once
D: .
V: TRBV21-1
CDR3: CASSKGVTGGLETQYF
DNA: TGTGCCAGCAGCAAAGGGGTGACAGGGGGTCTGGAGACCCAGTACTTC

J: TRBJ1-6
size: .
D: .
V: TRBV19
CDR3: CASSIVAGGRNSPLHF
DNA: TGTGCCAGTAGTATAGTAGCCGGGGGCCGTAATTCACCCCTCCACTTT

J: TRBJ1-2
size: once
D: .
V: TRBV30
CDR3: CAWSVGSNYGYTF
DNA: TGTGCCTGGAGTGTGGGCTCTAACTATGGCTACACCTTC

J: TRBJ2-7
size: .
D: .
V: TRBV11-2
CDR3: CASSPGSLSSYEQYF
DNA: TGTGCCAGCAGCCCTGGGTCTTTGAGCTCCTACGAGCAGTACTTC